This is a list of T cell receptor beta chains from one sample in a study of blood T cell repertoires in COVID-19. Assay: immunoSEQ multiplex PCR; the TCRdb copy retains only in-frame clones and omits some. The table lists approximately 200,000 clones, around 87% of them singletons, with 2% to 2.5% in the top ten. The sequenced sample consisted of PBMCs or T cells enriched from blood (not recorded which). The receptors stem from a woman aged 25 to 39 who had recovered from COVID-19. Each CDR3 is given with its conserved first and last residue. A D gene is named only where the DNA matches it firmly. Rows give clone size only sometimes, using once, few, many, or a class for an expanded clone.

>TRBD1|TRBV27|TRBJ2-4|once
CASRQTGSKNIQYF
TGTGCCAGCAGGCAGACAGGGTCCAAAAACATTCAGTACTTC
>TRBD2|TRBV10-3|TRBJ2-3|NA
CAISQQGDGGADTQYF
TGTGCCATCAGTCAGCAGGGTGACGGGGGGGCAGATACGCAGTATTTT
>TRBD1|TRBV10-3|TRBJ1-2|NA
CAISETGGDYGYTF
TGTGCCATCAGTGAGACAGGGGGGGACTATGGCTACACCTTC
>TRBD1|TRBV6-1|TRBJ2-7|NA
CASSEAIPPGGIDEQYF
TGTGCCAGCAGTGAAGCGATCCCGCCAGGGGGTATCGACGAGCAGTACTTC
>TRBD1|TRBV2|TRBJ2-7|NA
CASRQGGTYEQYF
TGTGCCAGCAGACAGGGGGGAACCTACGAGCAGTACTTC
>NA|TRBV4-3|TRBJ1-2|NA
CASSQDGGNAYGYTF
TGCGCCAGCAGCCAAGATGGGGGGAATGCCTATGGCTACACCTTC
>TRBD1|TRBV5-1|TRBJ1-2|once
CASSFMRTGGDGYTF
TGCGCCAGCAGCTTCATGAGGACAGGCGGGGATGGCTACACCTTC
>NA|TRBV7-9|TRBJ2-7|few
CASSLVAVGSSYEQYF
TGTGCCAGCAGCCTCGTAGCCGTAGGGAGCTCCTACGAGCAGTACTTC
>TRBD1|TRBV7-2|TRBJ1-1|NA
CASSSRTGGTTEAFF
TGTGCCAGCAGCTCTCGGACAGGGGGCACCACTGAAGCTTTCTTT
>TRBD2|TRBV3-1/TRBV3-2|TRBJ2-1|once
CASSQAFSGGAIEQFF
TGTGCCAGCAGCCAAGCTTTTAGCGGGGGGGCCATTGAGCAGTTCTTC
>TRBD2|TRBV6-5|TRBJ2-3|once
CASRTPGGSTDTQYF
TGTGCCAGCAGGACCCCGGGAGGTAGCACAGATACGCAGTATTTT
>TRBD1|TRBV7-2|TRBJ1-2|once
CASSLGQGYGYTF
TGTGCCAGCAGCCTGGGACAGGGTTATGGCTACACCTTC
>TRBD1|TRBV19|TRBJ1-5|NA
CASSGQGASNQPQHF
TGTGCCAGTTCAGGACAGGGTGCTAGCAATCAGCCCCAGCATTTT
>TRBD1|TRBV2|TRBJ1-4|NA
CASRRRTGGAVGEKLFF
TGTGCCAGCCGGCGTAGGACAGGGGGTGCTGTTGGTGAAAAACTGTTTTTT
>TRBD1|TRBV27|TRBJ2-7|NA
CASSLSSDRGPEGGIYEQYF
TGTGCCAGCAGTTTATCATCGGACAGGGGGCCAGAGGGCGGAATCTACGAGCAGTACTTC
>NA|TRBV11-2|TRBJ1-5|NA
CASTLNGGNQPQHF
TGTGCCAGCACTCTGAACGGGGGGAATCAGCCCCAGCATTTT
>NA|TRBV15|TRBJ1-3|NA
CATSSHPGRPSGNTIYF
TGTGCCACCAGCAGTCACCCAGGTCGACCCTCTGGAAACACCATATATTTT
>NA|TRBV11-2|TRBJ2-7|NA
CASSLALAEQYF
TGTGCCAGCAGCTTAGCACTCGCCGAGCAGTACTTC
>TRBD1|TRBV7-6|TRBJ2-7|NA
CASSLAGESGQGAKQYF
TGTGCCAGCAGCTTAGCAGGAGAGTCGGGACAGGGGGCTAAGCAGTACTTC
>TRBD1|TRBV7-9|TRBJ1-2|NA
CASSLPGGGGYTF
TGTGCCAGCAGCTTACCAGGGGGCGGTGGCTACACCTTC
>NA|TRBV27|TRBJ2-5|NA
CASSLSKQETQYF
TGTGCCAGCAGTTTATCTAAACAAGAGACCCAGTACTTC
>NA|TRBV6-6|TRBJ2-7|NA
CAISSHNSYEQYF
TGTGCCATAAGTTCGCACAACTCCTACGAGCAGTACTTC
>TRBD1|TRBV7-9|TRBJ2-2|NA
CASSLKFTPGQGTPGELFF
TGTGCCAGCAGCTTAAAGTTTACCCCGGGACAGGGGACCCCCGGGGAGCTGTTTTTT
>TRBD1|TRBV11-1|TRBJ2-1|NA
CASSFRDRFNEQFF
TGTGCCAGCAGCTTCCGGGACAGGTTTAATGAGCAGTTCTTC
>NA|TRBV7-6|TRBJ2-1|NA
CASSSPKTQGVNEQFF
TGTGCCAGCAGCTCTCCAAAAACCCAGGGTGTCAATGAGCAGTTCTTC
>NA|TRBV3-1/TRBV3-2|TRBJ1-2|once
CASSQARGGQLYGYTF
TGTGCCAGCAGCCAAGCCCGGGGTGGACAGCTATATGGCTACACCTTC
>NA|TRBV6-4|TRBJ1-1|NA
CASSEFQSSEAFF
TGTGCCAGCAGTGAGTTTCAAAGTAGTGAAGCTTTCTTT
>TRBD2|TRBV5-4|TRBJ2-5|once
CASSLPSGEQETQYF
TGTGCCAGCAGCTTGCCTAGCGGGGAGCAAGAGACCCAGTACTTC
>NA|TRBV4-2|TRBJ2-7|once
CASSQGVEQYF
TGTGCCAGCAGCCAAGGAGTCGAGCAGTACTTC
>NA|TRBV19|TRBJ1-2|NA
CASGGANGYTF
TGTGCCAGTGGGGGGGCCAATGGCTACACCTTC
>NA|TRBV9|TRBJ2-3|NA
CASSATDTQYF
TGTGCCAGCAGCGCAACAGATACGCAGTATTTT
>NA|TRBV2|TRBJ1-5|NA
CASSEENSHQPQHF
TGTGCCAGCAGTGAAGAGAACAGTCATCAGCCCCAGCATTTT
>NA|TRBV6-1|TRBJ1-5|NA
CASSEARHSNQPQHF
TGTGCCAGCAGTGAAGCCAGACATAGCAATCAGCCCCAGCATTTT